The 5 T cell receptor beta chains in this list originate from one sample, sequenced in a study of blood T cell repertoires in COVID-19. Sequenced by immunoSEQ multiplex PCR; TCRdb stores in-frame clones only, minus some. The table lists over 130,000 clones, about 81% of them singletons. Source material: peripheral blood. All receptors come from a woman of 80 years or more with acute or convalescent COVID-19.

With regard to this clone: Distinct nucleotide sequences in the sample also encode this CDR3. The chain carries TRBV9 and TRBJ1-3; D not resolved. CDR1 and CDR2 (germline): SGDLS, YYNGEE. Trimming cost V 1 base and J 1 base, with 6 bases left between them. CDR3 length equals 14 residues. In DNA, the CDR3 is TGTGCCAGCAGCGTATCCGGGTCTGGAAACACCATATATTTT. It yields the protein CASSVSGSGNTIYF. Drawing the rest from reference TRBV9 and TRBJ1-3, the complete variable domain is DSGVTQTPKHLITATGQRVTLRCSPRSGDLSVYWYQQSLDQGLQFLIQYYNGEERAKGNILERFSAQQFPDLHSELNLSSLELGDSALYFCASSVSGSGNTIYFGEGSWLTVV.

The V and J genes are TRBV10-2 and TRBJ2-1; possibly TRBD2 for D (6 bases). This CDR3 has 16 amino acids. Trimming left V 3 bases short and J 1 base short, with 13 bases between. The germline V gene encodes CDR1 WSHSY and CDR2 SAAADI. As DNA, the CDR3 is TGCGCCAGCAGTGACCTTACGGGAGCTTCCTACAATGAGCAGTTCTTC. It specifies CASSDLTGASYNEQFF.

The gene calls are TRBV19 and TRBJ2-3; 7 nucleotides align to TRBD1. Germline V gives CDR1 LNHDA, CDR2 SQIVND (reference sequence). CDR3 size: 15 residues. The junction had 6 bases not matched to a gene; V was cut back by 5 bases and J by 1 base. The CDR3 coding sequence is TGTGCCAGTAGTGCAAGGGGGCTCGGCACAGATACGCAGTATTTT. It codes for CASSARGLGTDTQYF. Full variable domain (rest looked up from reference TRBV19 and TRBJ2-3): DGGITQSPKYLFRKEGQNVTLSCEQNLNHDAMYWYRQDPGQGLRLIYYSQIVNDFQKGDIAEGYSVSREKKESFPLTVTSAQKNPTAFYLCASSARGLGTDTQYFGPGTRLTVL.

Concerning this clone itself: At one boundary the junction diverges from the germline segment, which might be a read error. CDR3 loop: CASNLGQGACNF. CDR3 sequence (DNA): TGTGCCAGCAATCTCGGACAGGGGGCTTGTAACTTC. This sequence joins TRBV6-5 and TRBJ2-7; 11 nucleotides agree with TRBD1. The CDR3 is 12 residues long. Germline loops: CDR1 MNHEY, CDR2 SVGAGI.

The chain is built from TRBV18 and TRBJ1-1; perhaps TRBD1 as D (5 bases). CDR3 size: 13 residues. The germline V and J ends were trimmed by 6 bases and 1 base, with 9 bases remaining between them. Germline V gives CDR1 KGHSH, CDR2 LQKENI. CDR3 amino acids: CASSLTENTEAFF. The CDR3 coding sequence is TGTGCCAGCTCGCTGACAGAGAACACTGAAGCTTTCTTT.